The next 31 T cell receptor beta chains were all read from a single sample in a study of blood T cell repertoires in COVID-19. Some clones are missing from TCRdb's copy, which holds only in-frame ones; the method was immunoSEQ multiplex PCR. The sample has some 31,000 clones, 92% seen once. Sequencing was carried out using peripheral blood. Every receptor here comes from a man aged 45-65 years with active COVID-19.

This chain uses TRBV2 with TRBJ1-5; 7 bases are a match to TRBD1. This CDR3 has 16 residues. Trimming at V came to 7 bases and at J to 4 bases, leaving 13 bases not matched to a gene. CDR1 is SNHLY and CDR2 is FYNNEI in the germline V gene. As DNA, the CDR3 is TGTGCCAGCACTATACGGGGACAGCAGACGAATCAGCCCCAGCATTTT. The encoded protein is CASTIRGQQTNQPQHF.

J is TRBJ1-2 and V is TRBV29-1; TRBD1 might be the D (6 bases). V was pared by 4 bases and J by 4 bases, with 10 bases between. Germline lookup yields CDR1 SQVTM and CDR2 ANQGSEA. The CDR3 sequence is 12 residues long. This CDR3 is CSVAGGGYGYTF. CDR3 nucleotide sequence: TGCAGCGTTGCTGGGGGCGGCTATGGCTACACCTTC.

This clone occurred once. This chain uses TRBV4-2 with TRBJ1-1; a weak D match, TRBD1 (6 bases). The ends were cut back, 0 bases at V and 3 bases at J, with 14 bases in the middle. Germline V gives CDR1 LGHNA, CDR2 YNFKEQ. CDR3 length: 16 amino acids. The CDR3 coding sequence is TGTGCCAGCAGCCAAGACACAGGGCGTATCGACACTGAAGCTTTCTTT. This sequence encodes CASSQDTGRIDTEAFF.

The rearrangement links TRBV5-1 to TRBJ2-5; 9 bases are shared with TRBD2. CDR3 length equals 15 residues. Trimming took 2 bases from V and 1 from J; bases not matched to a gene: 3. Germline loops: CDR1 SGHRS, CDR2 YFSETQ. The CDR3 DNA reads TGCGCCAGCAGCTTAAGCGGGGGGAGCCAAGAGACCCAGTACTTC. Translated, it gives CASSLSGGSQETQYF.

The table lists this clone with a count of one. The chain is built from TRBV6-4 and TRBJ2-3; maybe TRBD1 (6 bases). Germline CDR1 reads MRHNA; CDR2 reads SNTAGT. The CDR3 consists of 16 residues. The V end was cut by 4 bases, the J end by 4 bases, with 18 bases between. The CDR3 loop reads CASSVMGANGADTQYF. CDR3 nucleotides: TGTGCCAGCAGTGTAATGGGGGCAAATGGCGCAGATACGCAGTATTTT.

The CDR3 bases are TGTGCCAGCAGTTTGACAGGGAACACTGAAGCTTTCTTT. It encodes CASSLTGNTEAFF. The chain combines TRBV12-3 or TRBV12-4 with TRBJ1-1; tentative D call: TRBD1 (6 bases). CDR3 length: 13 residues. The V gene lost 3 bases and the J gene lost 1 base, with 6 bases spanning the gap.

The chain links TRBV4-1 to TRBJ2-5, with 8 positions matching TRBD2. Looked up from germline, CDR1 is MGHRA and CDR2 is YSYEKL. The CDR3 contains 14 residues. V shed 0 bases and J 4 bases; nucleotides not matched to a gene: 1. CDR3 sequence: CASSQDLAGETQYF. The DNA of the CDR3 is TGCGCCAGCAGCCAAGATCTAGCGGGAGAGACCCAGTACTTC.

The J gene is TRBJ2-7, the V gene TRBV2; D possibly corresponds to TRBD2 (6 bases). The germline gives CDR1 SNHLY, CDR2 FYNNEI. The CDR3 covers 12 residues. The germline V and J ends were trimmed by 8 bases and 1 base, with 9 bases remaining between them. CDR3 in DNA: TGTGCCAGCTCCGGGAGATCCTACGAGCAGTACTTC. Its translation is CASSGRSYEQYF. The complete variable domain, with remaining parts taken from reference TRBV2 and TRBJ2-7, reads EPEVTQTPSHQVTQMGQEVILRCVPISNHLYFYWYRQILGQKVEFLVSFYNNEISEKSEIFDDQFSVERPDGSNFTLKIRSTKLEDSAMYFCASSGRSYEQYFGPGTRLTVT.

The chain couples TRBV7-9 to TRBJ2-1, with 9 bases fitting TRBD1. Germline CDR1 SEHNR, CDR2 FQNEAQ (reference sequence). V dropped 3 bases and J dropped 11; count of bases not matched to a gene: 11. The CDR3 length is 15 residues. CDR3 region: CASSLVAGTGHKQFF. DNA of the CDR3: TGTGCCAGCAGCTTGGTAGCCGGGACAGGGCACAAGCAGTTCTTC.

This chain links TRBV24-1 with TRBJ2-5; 9 nucleotides align to TRBD2. Germline CDR1 is KGHDR and CDR2 is SFDVKD. CDR3 length: 16 amino acids. With V trimmed by 9 bases and J by 5 bases, 15 bases remained unmatched. DNA for the CDR3: TGTGCCACCGTCGAACTAGCGGGCCCACGGTGGGAGACCCAGTACTTC. Translation: CATVELAGPRWETQYF.

The CDR3 nucleotides are TGTGCCAGCAGCCAAGATGATGGGCCGGGACTAATCGGGGAGCTGTTTTTT. It encodes CASSQDDGPGLIGELFF. V gene TRBV4-2 combines with J gene TRBJ2-2; 7 bases agree with TRBD2. The CDR3 length is 17 residues. Germline V gene lookup returns CDR1 LGHNA and CDR2 YNFKEQ. Germline trimming cut 0 bases from V and 7 bases from J; bases unmatched to any gene: 11.

The V gene is TRBV9, the J gene TRBJ1-1; possible D gene TRBD1, 6 bases. Trimming left V 6 bases short and J 2 bases short, with 14 bases between. The CDR3 covers 14 residues. CDR1 is SGDLS, CDR2 YYNGEE, per germline. In nucleotides, the CDR3 is TGTGCCAGCACCGGGGGGACACTCAACACTGAAGCTTTCTTT. This sequence encodes CASTGGTLNTEAFF.

The genes are TRBV20-1 and TRBJ2-3, with 8 bases aligning to TRBD2. Per germline, CDR1 DFQATT and CDR2 SNEGSKA (reference sequence). The CDR3 loop spans 15 amino acids. The ends lost 3 bases at V and 0 bases at J; junction bases unmatched: 5. The CDR3: CSASDRGGSTDTQYF. The CDR3 coding sequence is TGCAGTGCTAGTGACCGGGGGGGGAGCACAGATACGCAGTATTTT.

This clone was picked up one time. The chain couples TRBV3-1 (or the pseudogene TRBV3-2) to TRBJ1-1; 7 bases are shared with TRBD1. V was clipped by 6 bases and J by 0 bases; unmatched bases: 4. The CDR3 is 14 amino acids. Germline V gene data show CDR1 as LGHDT and CDR2 as YNNKEL (reference sequence). CDR3 amino acids: CASRGQKMNTEAFF. The DNA of the CDR3 is TGTGCCAGCAGGGGACAGAAAATGAACACTGAAGCTTTCTTT.

CDR3 protein: CASNWDSPAGGSSYEQYF. The CDR3 DNA follows: TGTGCCAGCAACTGGGACAGCCCAGCGGGAGGGAGCTCCTACGAGCAGTACTTC. The V and J genes are TRBV2 and TRBJ2-7, with 10 bases aligning to TRBD2. The CDR3 consists of 18 residues. Germline V gene sequence: CDR1 SNHLY, CDR2 FYNNEI. Losses at the gene ends were 7 bases for V and 0 bases for J; bases not matched to a gene: 15.

The rearrangement joins TRBV11-3 to TRBJ2-2; the D is unclear. This CDR3 has 14 amino acids. Germline-derived CDR1 and CDR2 are SGHNT and YENEEA. Between the trimmed V and J ends, which lost 6 bases and 1 base, there was a span of 9 bases. CDR3 sequence reads: CASRLPRNTGELFF. DNA for the CDR3: TGTGCCAGCAGGTTACCGAGGAACACCGGGGAGCTGTTTTTT.

The chain couples TRBV19 to TRBJ1-2, with 9 bases that match TRBD1. The CDR3 extends over 15 amino acids. CDR1 and CDR2 (germline): LNHDA, SQIVND (reference sequence). With 8 bases clipped from V and 6 bases from J, the junction kept 13 bases outside the gene matches. CDR3 amino acids: CASETRQGVSDGYTF. The CDR3 DNA reads as TGTGCCAGTGAAACTCGACAGGGGGTATCGGATGGCTACACCTTC.

The CDR3 region has the DNA TGTGCCAGCAGCACCGGGACTAGCGGTACCTACGAGCAGTACTTC. Its protein is CASSTGTSGTYEQYF. The chain uses TRBV6-5 and TRBJ2-7, with 11 bases matching TRBD2. The germline V gene has CDR1 MNHEY and CDR2 SVGAGI. J was trimmed by 2 bases and V by 6 bases; bases with no gene match: 6. CDR3 length: 15 amino acids.

This chain uses TRBV4-1 with TRBJ2-3; D perhaps matches TRBD2 (5 bases). V was trimmed by 0 bases and J by 4 bases, leaving 11 bases between them. The CDR3 covers 15 residues. Germline-derived CDR1 and CDR2 are MGHRA and YSYEKL. DNA of the CDR3: TGCGCCAGCAGCCAAGATCTTGGAGCGGCAGATACGCAGTATTTT. Translated: CASSQDLGAADTQYF.

This chain uses TRBV2 with TRBJ2-1; 8 nucleotides agree with TRBD2. Germline V gives CDR1 SNHLY, CDR2 FYNNEI. The CDR3 has 15 residues. V dropped 8 bases and J dropped 0; count of bases not matched to a gene: 6. CDR3 sequence (DNA): TGTGCCAGCCCTAGCGGGTCGAGCTCCTACAATGAGCAGTTCTTC. As protein: CASPSGSSSYNEQFF.

The chain carries TRBV29-1 and TRBJ1-3; 8 bases align to TRBD1. Germline loops: CDR1 SQVTM, CDR2 ANQGSEA. The CDR3 spans 13 residues. V shed 7 bases, J shed 1 base, and the junction held 3 bases outside the gene matches. In DNA form, the CDR3 reads TGCAGCGCCCGGACAGGGTCTGGAAACACCATATATTTT. This codes for CSARTGSGNTIYF.

V is TRBV2 and J is TRBJ2-3; 7 nucleotides match TRBD2. Germline trimming cut 6 bases from V and 7 bases from J; bases unmatched to any gene: 7. The germline CDR1 and CDR2 sequences are SNHLY and FYNNEI. This CDR3 has 13 residues. The DNA of the CDR3 is TGTGCCAGCAGCGCTAGCGGTTGGAATACGCAGTATTTT. This sequence encodes CASSASGWNTQYF.

The chain has TRBV2 and TRBJ2-7; unclear D gene. Germline V gene sequence: CDR1 SNHLY, CDR2 FYNNEI. This CDR3 comprises 12 residues. Between the trimmed V and J ends, which lost 3 bases and 0 bases, there was a span of 3 bases. This CDR3 is CASSDLSYEQYF. The CDR3 DNA follows: TGTGCCAGCAGTGATCTCTCCTACGAGCAGTACTTC.

The chain employs TRBV7-3 and TRBJ1-1, with no clear D. Germline V lookup: CDR1 SGHTA, CDR2 FQGTGA. The CDR3 sequence is 13 residues long. The V gene lost 5 bases and the J gene lost 5 bases, with 12 bases spanning the gap. The CDR3 DNA follows: TGTGCCAGCAGCCGCGGTAGGAGGACTGAAGCTTTCTTT. Translating gives CASSRGRRTEAFF.

J is TRBJ1-5 and V is TRBV2; no clear D gene. Deletions cut 6 bases from V and 0 bases from J, with 6 bases between. The germline V gene has CDR1 SNHLY and CDR2 FYNNEI. The CDR3 loop spans 13 amino acids. CDR3 bases: TGTGCCAGCAGGAGGGATAGCAATCAGCCCCAGCATTTT. This sequence encodes CASRRDSNQPQHF.

The chain links TRBV5-1 to TRBJ1-2; the D gene is possibly TRBD1 (6 bases). CDR1 is SGHRS and CDR2 is YFSETQ in the germline V gene. Trimming shortened V by 2 bases and J by 0 bases, and 11 bases separated the two germline ends. The CDR3 has 15 amino acids. DNA for the CDR3: TGCGCCAGCAGCTTTTGGGACAAAACTAACTATGGCTACACCTTC. The encoded protein is CASSFWDKTNYGYTF.

The chain is built from TRBV4-1 and TRBJ1-2; TRBD1 is a possible D gene (5 bases). This CDR3 region has 15 residues. Germline assignment: CDR1 MGHRA and CDR2 YSYEKL. The V gene lost 3 bases and the J gene lost 4 bases, with 15 bases spanning the gap. This chain's CDR3 is CASSQSPGGAYGYTF. CDR3 nucleotide sequence: TGCGCCAGCAGCCAGAGCCCGGGAGGGGCCTATGGCTACACCTTC.

The chain combines TRBV19 with TRBJ2-3, with a possible D match to TRBD2 (5 bases). The germline V gene encodes CDR1 LNHDA and CDR2 SQIVND (reference sequence). The CDR3 is 16 residues long. V was clipped by 7 bases and J by 0 bases, with 17 bases between them. This CDR3 is CASKARGFPSTDTQYF. The CDR3 coding sequence is TGTGCCAGTAAAGCCCGCGGGTTTCCTAGCACAGATACGCAGTATTTT.

This chain connects TRBV2 to TRBJ2-7, with 9 bases matching TRBD1. J was trimmed by 4 bases and V by 3 bases; bases with no gene match: 4. CDR3 length equals 14 residues. The germline gives CDR1 SNHLY, CDR2 FYNNEI. The DNA for the CDR3 is TGTGCCAGCAGTGACCAAGGACAGGGGTACGAGCAGTACTTC. The encoded protein is CASSDQGQGYEQYF.

CDR3 sequence: CASSLGSGGHNEQFF. The CDR3 nucleotides are TGTGCCAGCAGCTTAGGTAGCGGGGGCCACAATGAGCAGTTCTTC. V gene TRBV11-3 combines with J gene TRBJ2-1, with 9 bases aligning to TRBD2. V lost 1 base, J lost 5 bases, and 3 bases stayed unmatched. Germline CDR1 is SGHNT and CDR2 is YENEEA. The CDR3 extends over 15 amino acids. The whole variable domain, remainder taken from reference TRBV11-3 and TRBJ2-1, is EAGVVQSPRYKIIEKKQPVAFWCNPISGHNTLYWYLQNLGQGPELLIRYENEEAVDDSQLPKDRFSAERLKGVDSTLKIQPAELGDSAVYLCASSLGSGGHNEQFFGPGTRLTVL.

This sequence joins TRBV5-1 and TRBJ2-4; 7 bases agree with TRBD2. V lost 8 bases, J lost 2 bases, and 10 bases stayed unmatched. The CDR3 contains 15 residues. Per germline, CDR1 SGHRS and CDR2 YFSETQ. The CDR3 bases are TGCGCCAGTATCGCGGGGGATGACCCCAAAAACATTCAGTACTTC. Protein: CASIAGDDPKNIQYF. Full variable domain (remainder filled in from reference TRBV5-1 and TRBJ2-4): KAGVTQTPRYLIKTRGQQVTLSCSPISGHRSVSWYQQTPGQGLQFLFEYFSETQRNKGNFPGRFSGRQFSNSRSEMNVSTLELGDSALYLCASIAGDDPKNIQYFGAGTRLSVL.